Listed here are 4 T cell receptor beta chains from one sample, sequenced in a study of control samples from healthy donors and cancer patients. Measured with immunoSEQ multiplex PCR; TCRdb has only the in-frame clones, and not every one. The sample shows about 110,000 clones, roughly 90% of them seen only once. The sequencing sample was made of blood. The receptors derive from a woman aged 50 to 60 in good health.

This clone was recorded a few times. The CDR3 loop reads CASSLGTGPRELFF. CDR3 sequence (DNA): TGTGCCAGCAGTTTAGGGACAGGTCCCCGGGAGCTGTTTTTT. The chain links TRBV28 to TRBJ2-2, with TRBD1 matching 8 bases. V dropped 2 bases and J dropped 9; count of bases not matched to a gene: 5. Looked up from germline, CDR1 is MDHEN and CDR2 is SYDVKM. This CDR3 spans 14 amino acids. The full variable domain, with the rest looked up from reference TRBV28 and TRBJ2-2, is DVKVTQSSRYLVKRTGEKVFLECVQDMDHENMFWYRQDPGLGLRLIYFSYDVKMKEKGDIPEGYSVSREKKERFSLILESASTNQTSMYLCASSLGTGPRELFFGEGSRLTVL.

This rearrangement joins TRBV19 to TRBJ1-2, with unresolved D. The germline gives CDR1 LNHDA, CDR2 SQIVND (reference sequence). There are 13 residues in the CDR3. Trimming removed 4 bases at V and 8 bases at J, with 14 bases between. The CDR3 sequence is CASSKAPYGGYTF. CDR3 DNA sequence: TGTGCCAGTAGTAAGGCTCCTTATGGCGGCTACACCTTC. The full variable domain, rest sourced from reference TRBV19 and TRBJ1-2, is DGGITQSPKYLFRKEGQNVTLSCEQNLNHDAMYWYRQDPGQGLRLIYYSQIVNDFQKGDIAEGYSVSREKKESFPLTVTSAQKNPTAFYLCASSKAPYGGYTFGSGTRLTVV.

This rearrangement joins TRBV7-3 to TRBJ2-3, with TRBD2 matching over 8 bases. Losses at the gene ends were 2 bases for V and 3 bases for J; bases not matched to a gene: 7. Germline V CDR1 and CDR2: SGHTA, FQGTGA. The CDR3 consists of 16 residues. The chain's CDR3 is CASSLLAGARTDTQYF. The CDR3 bases are TGTGCCAGCAGCTTACTAGCGGGCGCTCGGACAGATACGCAGTATTTT.

J is TRBJ1-1 and V is TRBV7-2; D not resolved. The CDR3 loop spans 13 amino acids. The germline V and J ends were trimmed by 4 bases and 1 base, with 7 bases remaining between them. Germline CDR1 is SGHTA and CDR2 is FQGNSA. The CDR3 loop is CASSWSGNTEAFF. The CDR3 DNA is TGTGCCAGCAGCTGGTCGGGGAACACTGAAGCTTTCTTT. The full variable domain, in which reference TRBV7-2 and TRBJ1-1 provide the parts outside the CDR3, is GAGVSQSPSNKVTEKGKDVELRCDPISGHTALYWYRQSLGQGLEFLIYFQGNSAPDKSGLPSDRFSAERTGGSVSTLTIQRTQQEDSAVYLCASSWSGNTEAFFGQGTRLTVV.